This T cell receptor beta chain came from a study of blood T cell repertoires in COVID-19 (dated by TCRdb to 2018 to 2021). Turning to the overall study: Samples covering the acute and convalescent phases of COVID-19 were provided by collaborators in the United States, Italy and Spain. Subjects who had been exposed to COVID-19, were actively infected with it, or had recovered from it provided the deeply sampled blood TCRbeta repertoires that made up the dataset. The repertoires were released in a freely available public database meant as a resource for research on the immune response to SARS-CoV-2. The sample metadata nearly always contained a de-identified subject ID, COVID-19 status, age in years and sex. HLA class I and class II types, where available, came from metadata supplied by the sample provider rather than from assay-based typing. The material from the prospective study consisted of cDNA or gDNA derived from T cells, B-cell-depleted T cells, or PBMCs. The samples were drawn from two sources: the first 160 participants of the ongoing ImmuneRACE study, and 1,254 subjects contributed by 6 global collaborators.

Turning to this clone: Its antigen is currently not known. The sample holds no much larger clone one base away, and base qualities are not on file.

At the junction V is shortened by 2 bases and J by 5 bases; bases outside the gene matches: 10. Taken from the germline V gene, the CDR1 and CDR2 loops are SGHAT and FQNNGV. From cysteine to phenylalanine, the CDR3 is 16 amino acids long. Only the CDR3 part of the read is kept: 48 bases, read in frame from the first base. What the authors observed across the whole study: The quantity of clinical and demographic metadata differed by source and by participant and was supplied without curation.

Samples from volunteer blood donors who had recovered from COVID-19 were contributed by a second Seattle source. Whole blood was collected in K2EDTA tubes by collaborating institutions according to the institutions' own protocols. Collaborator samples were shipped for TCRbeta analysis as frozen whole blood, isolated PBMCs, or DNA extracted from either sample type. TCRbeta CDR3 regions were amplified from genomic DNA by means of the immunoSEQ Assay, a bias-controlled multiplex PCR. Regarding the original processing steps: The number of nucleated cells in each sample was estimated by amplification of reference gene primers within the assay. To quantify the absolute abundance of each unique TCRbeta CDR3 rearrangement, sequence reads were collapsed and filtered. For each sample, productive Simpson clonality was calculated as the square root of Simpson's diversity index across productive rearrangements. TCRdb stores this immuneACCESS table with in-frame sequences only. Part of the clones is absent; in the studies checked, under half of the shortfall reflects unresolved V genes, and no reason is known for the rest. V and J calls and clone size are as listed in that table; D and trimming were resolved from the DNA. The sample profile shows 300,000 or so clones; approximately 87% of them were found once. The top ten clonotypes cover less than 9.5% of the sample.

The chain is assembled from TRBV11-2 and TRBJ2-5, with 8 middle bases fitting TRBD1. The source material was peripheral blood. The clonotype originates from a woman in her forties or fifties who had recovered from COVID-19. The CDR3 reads CASSLSSAGGAETQYF. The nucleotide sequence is TGTGCCAGCAGCTTAAGTAGTGCAGGGGGCGCGGAGACCCAGTACTTC.